This entry lists 5 T cell receptor beta chains sequenced from one sample in a study of CD8+ T cells in alopecia areata. cDNA prepared by RNA extraction and subsequent reverse transcription served as the template for sequencing. Assay used: immunoSEQ multiplex PCR; TCRdb lists only in-frame clones, some missing. The data hold about 160,000 clones, with roughly 48% observed a single time. Sequenced: CD4+ T cells sorted from blood. These receptors all come from a human donor with alopecia areata.

The chain links TRBV29-1 to TRBJ2-5; D unresolved. Trimming took off 6 bases at V and 1 base at J, with 12 bases between the two ends. The CDR3 spans 13 residues. Germline V gene data show CDR1 as SQVTM and CDR2 as ANQGSEA. The CDR3 coding sequence is TGCAGCGTCGAATGGCAGGTCCAAGAGACCCAGTACTTC. Translation gives CSVEWQVQETQYF.

The chain uses TRBV28 and TRBJ2-2, with D perhaps TRBD2 (5 bases). Germline values: CDR1 MDHEN, CDR2 SYDVKM. Trimming cost V 9 bases and J 2 bases, with 16 bases left between them. CDR3 length equals 15 residues. The CDR3 coding sequence is TGTGCCAGTAGAGCCTCGGGGATAAACACCGGGGAGCTGTTTTTT. It is translated as CASRASGINTGELFF.

J is TRBJ1-5 and V is TRBV7-9, with no clear D. The CDR3 is made up of 12 amino acids. Trimming removed 5 bases from V and 7 bases from J, with 9 bases in between. From germline, CDR1 is SEHNR and CDR2 FQNEAQ (reference sequence). In DNA form, the CDR3 reads TGTGCCAGCAGCCTCGTGGCCCAGCCCCAGCATTTT. It translates to CASSLVAQPQHF. The entire variable domain, with the rest obtained from reference TRBV7-9 and TRBJ1-5, is as follows: DTGVSQNPRHKITKRGQNVTFRCDPISEHNRLYWYRQTLGQGPEFLTYFQNEAQLEKSRLLSDRFSAERPKGSFSTLEIQRTEQGDSAMYLCASSLVAQPQHFGDGTRLSIL.

V and J are TRBV7-9 and TRBJ1-2; D is perhaps TRBD1 (5 bases). The CDR3 extends over 14 amino acids. Trimming shortened V by 2 bases and J by 5 bases, and 12 bases separated the two germline ends. CDR1 and CDR2 (germline): SEHNR, FQNEAQ (reference sequence). The CDR3 sequence: CASSLLYRRYGYTF. Written as DNA, the CDR3 is TGTGCCAGCAGCTTACTATACAGGCGATATGGCTACACCTTC.

The chain has TRBV6-5 and TRBJ2-1, with TRBD2 identical over 11 bases. This CDR3 contains 15 residues. V shed 4 bases and J 7 bases; nucleotides not matched to a gene: 6. The germline V gene encodes CDR1 MNHEY and CDR2 SVGAGI. This CDR3 is CASSSGTSGRNEQFF. The CDR3 DNA follows: TGTGCCAGCAGTTCCGGGACTAGCGGTCGAAATGAGCAGTTCTTC.